The 24 T cell receptor beta chains reported below all come from one sample, sequenced in a study of human T cells and chemical hapten exposure. Using its own MiXCR run on the RACE reads, TCRdb lists one record per CDR3 protein. The sample includes around 130,000 distinct CDR3 sequences, about 12% of them seen just once. Specified time point: patch test 2, 6 weeks after DPC sensitization. Treatment described: therapeutic diphenylcyclopropenone sensitization with weekly scalp DPC. This specimen was whole blood, taken in connection with sensitization to the hapten diphenylcyclopropenone (DPC). The receptors were sampled from a woman between 45 and 65 years old with alopecia areata. Some clones in this sample may be carry-over from other donors' samples.

This clonotype turned up a few times. This rearrangement joins TRBV20-1 to TRBJ1-1, with a possible D match to TRBD1 (5 bases). Trimming shortened V by 6 bases and J by 1 base, and 9 bases separated the two germline ends. This CDR3 is built from 12 residues. Germline V CDR1 and CDR2: DFQATT, SNEGSKA (reference sequence). The CDR3 is CSAERGNTEAFF. CDR3 nucleotides: TGCAGTGCAGAAAGGGGGAACACTGAAGCTTTCTTT.

The sample holds a few counts of this clonotype. The chain links TRBV7-2 to TRBJ2-2; TRBD1 matches at 10 bases. This CDR3 comprises 16 residues. CDR1 and CDR2 (germline): SGHTA, FQGNSA. J was trimmed by 6 bases and V by 5 bases; bases with no gene match: 9. CDR3 region: CASSLLGQGSPGELFF. In DNA form, the CDR3 reads TGTGCCAGCAGCCTCTTGGGACAGGGGTCCCCCGGGGAGCTGTTTTTT. The complete variable domain, with remaining parts taken from reference TRBV7-2 and TRBJ2-2, reads GAGVSQSPSNKVTEKGKDVELRCDPISGHTALYWYRQSLGQGLEFLIYFQGNSAPDKSGLPSDRFSAERTGGSVSTLTIQRTQQEDSAVYLCASSLLGQGSPGELFFGEGSRLTVL.

The chain is built from TRBV6-2 or TRBV6-3 and TRBJ2-1, with D maybe TRBD1 (5 bases). The length of the CDR3 is 16 residues. The ends were cut back, 7 bases at V and 0 bases at J, with 16 bases in the middle. Germline V gene lookup returns CDR1 MNHEY and CDR2 SVGEGT. CDR3 region: CASTPRALSSYNEQFF. The CDR3 region has the DNA TGTGCCAGCACCCCCAGGGCTCTGAGCTCCTACAATGAGCAGTTCTTC.

This clonotype occurred many times. The genes are TRBV19 and TRBJ2-4, with D perhaps TRBD1 (7 bases). This CDR3 has 15 amino acids. V lost 6 bases and J lost 2, with 14 bases in between. Looked up from germline, CDR1 is LNHDA and CDR2 is SQIVND (reference sequence). CDR3 residues: CASRPEGQPKNIQYF. Here the CDR3 DNA reads TGTGCCAGTAGGCCGGAGGGACAGCCCAAAAACATTCAGTACTTC.

The chain couples TRBV6-2 or TRBV6-3 to TRBJ2-3; the match to TRBD2 covers 12 bases. Germline trimming cut 2 bases from V and 6 bases from J; bases unmatched to any gene: 6. The germline V gene encodes CDR1 MNHEY and CDR2 SVGEGT. The CDR3 consists of 16 residues. CDR3 sequence: CASSYTWTSGTDTQYF. The CDR3 DNA sequence: TGTGCCAGCAGTTACACTTGGACTAGCGGGACCGATACGCAGTATTTT.

This clonotype was recorded a few times. The chain combines TRBV6-1 with TRBJ2-1, with TRBD1 identical over 9 bases. This CDR3 region has 15 residues. The J segment lost 4 bases and the V segment lost 6 bases, leaving 7 bases of the junction unmatched. Germline values: CDR1 MNHNS, CDR2 SASEGT. The CDR3, as DNA: TGTGCCAGCAGCTTACAGGGGGCCTCTTACAATGAGCAGTTCTTC. Translated, it gives CASSLQGASYNEQFF.

The chain links TRBV24-1 to TRBJ2-3, with 9 bases aligning to TRBD2. The CDR3 runs 15 residues. CDR1 KGHDR and CDR2 SFDVKD come from the germline V gene. Germline trimming cut 3 bases from V and 2 bases from J; bases unmatched to any gene: 2. The CDR3: CATSDRGRATDTQYF. The CDR3 DNA follows: TGTGCCACCAGTGATCGCGGGAGGGCCACAGATACGCAGTATTTT.

This clonotype was detected many times. The rearrangement links TRBV7-8 to TRBJ2-1; D perhaps matches TRBD2 (5 bases). In germline, CDR1 is SGHVS, CDR2 FQNEAQ. The V end lost 11 bases, the J end lost 3 bases, and 17 bases lay between the germline ends. This CDR3 has 14 amino acids. The CDR3 here is CACARGRDYNEQFF. The DNA for the CDR3 is TGTGCCTGCGCCCGAGGGAGAGACTACAATGAGCAGTTCTTC.

This clonotype showed up many times. The chain joins TRBV7-9 to TRBJ2-5, with a possible D match to TRBD2 (5 bases). The V end lost 8 bases, the J end lost 5 bases, and 9 bases lay between the germline ends. The germline V gene has CDR1 SEHNR and CDR2 FQNEAQ (reference sequence). The CDR3 totals 11 residues. CDR3 sequence reads: CASGPGETQYF. CDR3 bases: TGTGCCAGCGGTCCGGGGGAGACCCAGTACTTC.

This clonotype was counted between two and nine times. The chain joins TRBV20-1 to TRBJ2-5; 7 bases fit TRBD2. The germline CDR1 and CDR2 sequences are DFQATT and SNEGSKA (reference sequence). Trimming removed 5 bases from V and 3 bases from J; junction bases left unmatched: 9. The CDR3 sequence is 14 residues long. This chain's CDR3 is CSALVGGREETQYF. CDR3 in DNA: TGCAGTGCTCTAGTAGGCGGGAGAGAAGAGACCCAGTACTTC.

This clonotype has a count of ten or more. The chain recombines TRBV7-2 with TRBJ2-5; 7 bases are shared with TRBD2. V lost 5 bases to trimming and J lost 1 base; unmatched junction nucleotides: 10. The CDR3 length is 16 residues. Per the germline V gene, CDR1 is SGHTA and CDR2 is FQGNSA. The CDR3 reads CASSHPQGGFQETQYF. DNA of the CDR3: TGTGCCAGCAGCCACCCTCAGGGAGGGTTCCAAGAGACCCAGTACTTC.

Comments on this clonotype: This could be a read error, since a much larger clone is one nucleotide away. The CDR3 does not close with the conserved phenylalanine or tryptophan, likely indicating a read error. V is TRBV7-9 and J is TRBJ2-5; D unclear. The germline gives CDR1 SEHNR, CDR2 FQNEAQ (reference sequence). V lost 2 bases, J lost 5 bases, and 9 bases lay in between. This CDR3 is built from 13 residues. The CDR3 DNA sequence: TGTGCCAGCAGCTTAAGGCCCGGGGAGACCCAGTACTCC. The encoded protein is CASSLRPGETQYS.

The chain recombines TRBV7-2 with TRBJ2-3, with D unclear. The V and J ends lost 4 bases and 6 bases respectively, with 14 bases between them. Germline CDR1 and CDR2: SGHTA and FQGNSA. The CDR3 length is 14 residues. The CDR3 region is CASSSELRPDTQYF. The CDR3 bases are TGTGCCAGCAGCTCAGAACTACGGCCGGATACGCAGTATTTT.

This clonotype showed up many times. This chain uses TRBV20-1 with TRBJ2-7; 8 bases align to TRBD2. Germline values: CDR1 DFQATT, CDR2 SNEGSKA (reference sequence). This CDR3 contains 13 residues. V gave up 4 bases and J gave up 4 bases; unmatched junction bases: 6. CDR3 residues: CSAKSGSLYEQYF. The CDR3 bases are TGCAGTGCTAAAAGCGGGAGCCTATACGAGCAGTACTTC.

For this clonotype: This could be a read error, since a much larger clone is one nucleotide away. This CDR3 reads CASSLTSPYEQYF. The CDR3 DNA reads TGTGCCAGCAGTTTGACTAGCCCCTACGAGCAGTACTTC. This chain links TRBV28 with TRBJ2-7; 7 positions agree with TRBD2. V dropped 3 bases and J dropped 2; count of bases not matched to a gene: 1. The CDR3 is 13 amino acids. Germline V CDR1 and CDR2: MDHEN, SYDVKM.

This clonotype was seen a few times. The rearrangement joins TRBV5-1 to TRBJ2-3; D is unresolved. Trimming took 0 bases from V and 2 from J, leaving 7 bases between them. Germline CDR1 reads SGHRS; CDR2 reads YFSETQ. The CDR3 totals 14 residues. CDR3 sequence (DNA): TGCGCCAGCAGCTTGGGCCACACCACAGATACGCAGTATTTT. Translation: CASSLGHTTDTQYF.

This clonotype was picked up many times. V and J are TRBV12-3 or TRBV12-4 and TRBJ2-1; TRBD2 is a possible D gene (5 bases). V lost 5 bases and J lost 4, with 15 bases in between. The CDR3 covers 15 residues. CDR3 amino acids: CASSPDSRIYNEQFF. The CDR3, as DNA: TGTGCCAGCAGTCCGGACTCCAGAATTTACAATGAGCAGTTCTTC.

Ten or more counts support this clonotype. This rearrangement joins TRBV6-2 or TRBV6-3 to TRBJ2-1; 8 nucleotides agree with TRBD2. The CDR3 totals 15 residues. Germline V lookup: CDR1 MNHEY, CDR2 SVGEGT. Trimming cost V 0 bases and J 7 bases; bases outside gene matches: 5. The CDR3 nucleotides read TGTGCCAGCAGTTACTCGAGGACTAGCCTTAATGAGCAGTTCTTC. Translation: CASSYSRTSLNEQFF.

The V call is TRBV12-3 or TRBV12-4, the J call TRBJ2-7, with 9 positions matching TRBD1. This CDR3 has 14 residues. V was pared by 6 bases and J by 4 bases, with 7 bases of the junction left unmatched. The chain's CDR3 is CASSLQGAKYEQYF. The CDR3 bases are TGTGCCAGCAGCCTACAGGGGGCGAAGTACGAGCAGTACTTC.

The V and J genes are TRBV27 and TRBJ1-3; D gene uncertain. Trimming took off 4 bases at V and 0 bases at J, with 4 bases between the two ends. The length of the CDR3 is 13 residues. The germline V gene has CDR1 MNHEY and CDR2 SMNVEV (reference sequence). In nucleotides, the CDR3 is TGTGCCAGCAGTTCCCACTCTGGAAACACCATATATTTT. It is translated as CASSSHSGNTIYF.

The chain carries TRBV11-2 and TRBJ2-1, with D perhaps matching TRBD2 (5 bases). This CDR3 contains 14 residues. Trimming pared 2 bases from V and 3 bases from J, leaving 8 bases between. CDR1 and CDR2 from the germline V gene are SGHAT and FQNNGV. In DNA form, the CDR3 reads TGTGCCAGCAGCTTACCCCGGGACTACAATGAGCAGTTCTTC. The encoded protein is CASSLPRDYNEQFF.

This clonotype has at least ten counts. The rearrangement joins TRBV6-1 to TRBJ1-5, with D perhaps matching TRBD1 (5 bases). Germline CDR1 is MNHNS and CDR2 is SASEGT. The CDR3 has 15 amino acids. Deletions cut 0 bases from V and 6 bases from J, with 12 bases between. The CDR3 DNA is TGTGCCAGCAGTGAAGCATCGGGGGGTTCTCAGCCCCAGCATTTT. Translating gives CASSEASGGSQPQHF.

V is TRBV18 and J is TRBJ2-1; 9 nucleotides match TRBD1. The CDR3 is 14 amino acids. The V gene end was trimmed by 8 bases and the J gene end by 7 bases; junction bases not matched to a gene: 9. In germline, CDR1 is KGHSH, CDR2 LQKENI. The CDR3 DNA reads as TGTGCCAGCCATGGACAGGGGAGGCGGAATGAGCAGTTCTTC. Translated: CASHGQGRRNEQFF. Supplemented by reference TRBV18 and TRBJ2-1, the full variable domain reads NAGVMQNPRHLVRRRGQEARLRCSPMKGHSHVYWYRQLPEEGLKFMVYLQKENIIDESGMPKERFSAEFPKEGPSILRIQQVVRGDSAAYFCASHGQGRRNEQFFGPGTRLTVL.

This clonotype was counted at least ten times. This CDR3 is CSAEGASGRWDMYNEQFF. CDR3 DNA: TGCAGCGCCGAAGGGGCTAGCGGGAGGTGGGATATGTACAATGAGCAGTTCTTC. This sequence joins TRBV29-1 and TRBJ2-1, with 11 positions matching TRBD2. Germline assignment: CDR1 SQVTM and CDR2 ANQGSEA. CDR3 length equals 18 residues. The V gene end was trimmed by 7 bases and the J gene end by 4 bases; junction bases not matched to a gene: 18.